A selection of T cell receptor beta chains follows, all from one sample in a study of OX40 agonist ivuxolimab in advanced cancers. Profiled with immunoSEQ multiplex PCR; TCRdb holds only in-frame clones, not every one. The sample lists some 83,000 clones, around 86% seen once, with around 0.78% in the top ten. The sample in question was CD4+ or CD8+ T cells sorted from blood, obtained in a trial of the OX40 agonist ivuxolimab. These receptors all come from an adult with an advanced solid tumor such as melanoma, head and neck, liver or kidney cancer. Both conserved end residues are part of each CDR3. Fields, in order: J gene, D gene, V gene, clone size, CDR3 protein, CDR3 DNA. D genes are given only for firm matches. The size field is filled for only some rows; it gives once, few, many or a size class.

TRBJ1-5 | TRBD1 | TRBV15 | . | CAIWTGGSNQPQHF | TGTGCCATATGGACAGGGGGGAGCAATCAGCCCCAGCATTTT
TRBJ2-7 | . | TRBV15 | few | CATSREGGPYEQYF | TGTGCCACCAGCAGAGAGGGAGGCCCCTACGAGCAGTACTTC
TRBJ1-1 | TRBD1 | TRBV15 | . | CATSISTGDTEAFF | TGTGCCACCAGCATATCGACAGGGGACACTGAAGCTTTCTTT
TRBJ1-2 | TRBD1 | TRBV2 | . | CASSEQGASGYTF | TGTGCCAGCAGTGAACAGGGGGCGTCTGGCTACACCTTC
TRBJ2-3 | . | TRBV7-3 | . | CASSLGGVSTDTQYF | TGTGCCAGCAGCTTAGGAGGGGTTAGCACAGATACGCAGTATTTT
TRBJ1-4 | . | TRBV5-6 | . | CASSARLVDEKLFF | TGTGCCAGCAGCGCTCGACTGGTGGATGAAAAACTGTTTTTT
TRBJ1-6 | . | TRBV7-9 | once | CASRDSQNSPLHF | TGTGCCAGCAGGGACAGCCAAAATTCACCCCTCCACTTT
TRBJ1-2 | TRBD1 | TRBV5-1 | once | CASSLGEGGVPGYTF | TGCGCCAGCAGCTTGGGGGAAGGGGGCGTCCCTGGCTACACCTTC
TRBJ2-3 | . | TRBV29-1 | . | CSVEISGRGGLGTQYF | TGCAGCGTTGAAATCTCGGGTAGGGGGGGCCTAGGTACGCAGTATTTT
TRBJ2-6 | . | TRBV7-9 | . | CASSPRGISGANVLTF | TGTGCCAGCAGCCCCCGGGGGATCTCTGGGGCCAACGTCCTGACTTTC
TRBJ2-5 | . | TRBV6-1 | . | CASKTADTSETQYF | TGTGCCAGCAAAACAGCGGATACCAGCGAGACCCAGTACTTC
TRBJ1-6 | . | TRBV27 | few | CASSLLNSPLHF | TGTGCCAGCAGTCTACTTAATTCACCCCTCCACTTT
TRBJ2-6 | . | TRBV5-1 | . | CASSLDGEPGANVLTF | TGCGCCAGCAGCTTGGATGGGGAACCTGGGGCCAACGTCCTGACTTTC
TRBJ2-3 | . | TRBV27 | once | CASSLTPDSTDTQYF | TGTGCCAGCAGTTTAACACCCGACAGCACAGATACGCAGTATTTT
TRBJ2-1 | TRBD2 | TRBV19 | . | CASSMRGYNEQFF | TGTGCCAGTAGTATGCGGGGGTACAATGAGCAGTTCTTC
TRBJ2-7 | TRBD1 | TRBV18 | . | CASSQSSGTGAYEQYF | TGTGCCAGCTCACAGTCATCCGGGACAGGTGCCTACGAGCAGTACTTC
TRBJ2-2 | TRBD1 | TRBV28 | . | CASGQGSTGELFF | TGTGCCTCGGGACAGGGGAGCACCGGGGAGCTGTTTTTT
TRBJ2-7 | . | TRBV18 | . | CASSSPYEQYF | TGTGCCAGCTCTTCCCCCTACGAGCAGTACTTC
TRBJ2-1 | . | TRBV5-4 | . | CASSQRAVNGEQFF | TGTGCCAGCAGCCAAAGGGCCGTGAACGGTGAGCAGTTCTTC
TRBJ1-1 | TRBD1 | TRBV11-1 | . | CASSEGTGRGNTEAFF | TGTGCCAGCAGCGAGGGGACAGGGAGAGGGAACACTGAAGCTTTCTTT
TRBJ1-5 | . | TRBV6-1 | . | CASSDSNQPQHF | TGTGCCAGCAGTGACAGCAATCAGCCCCAGCATTTT
TRBJ2-3 | TRBD1 | TRBV5-1 | . | CASSLEDRAGTDTQYF | TGCGCCAGCAGCTTGGAGGACAGGGCTGGGACAGATACGCAGTATTTT
TRBJ1-2 | . | TRBV7-2 | . | CASSQARGYGYTF | TGTGCCAGCAGCCAGGCGCGTGGCTATGGCTACACCTTC
TRBJ2-7 | . | TRBV14 | . | CASSSQRGAEQYF | TGTGCCAGCAGCTCCCAGAGGGGGGCCGAGCAGTACTTC
TRBJ2-5 | . | TRBV4-3 | . | CASNQNAGTQETQYF | TGCGCCAGCAACCAAAATGCAGGGACCCAAGAGACCCAGTACTTC
TRBJ2-7 | . | TRBV11-3 | . | CASSLDISYEQYF | TGTGCCAGCAGCTTAGATATTAGTTACGAGCAGTACTTC
TRBJ1-2 | . | TRBV6-6 | once | CASRVHGGGNYGYTF | TGTGCCAGCAGAGTCCACGGGGGGGGGAACTATGGCTACACCTTC
TRBJ1-1 | . | TRBV5-6 | . | CASSSQGKRSEAFF | TGTGCCAGCAGCTCTCAAGGAAAGCGGAGTGAAGCTTTCTTT
TRBJ2-5 | . | TRBV7-9 | . | CASSLHETQYF | TGTGCCAGCAGCTTACATGAGACCCAGTACTTC
TRBJ2-5 | TRBD2 | TRBV7-9 | . | CASSSPGSGSQTQYF | TGTGCCAGCAGCTCCCCGGGTAGCGGGAGTCAGACCCAGTACTTC
TRBJ2-5 | . | TRBV9 | . | CASSVDGVLIETQYF | TGTGCCAGCAGCGTAGATGGCGTCCTGATTGAGACCCAGTACTTC
TRBJ2-5 | . | TRBV11-2 | . | CASSLGPLGGTQYF | TGTGCCAGCAGCTTAGGGCCCCTGGGAGGGACCCAGTACTTC
TRBJ2-2 | . | TRBV5-1 | . | CASSLGGAGTGELFF | TGCGCCAGCAGCTTAGGAGGGGCGGGCACCGGGGAGCTGTTTTTT
TRBJ2-1 | TRBD2 | TRBV7-3 | . | CASSLTAAGGHNEQFF | TGTGCCAGCAGCTTAACGGCAGCGGGGGGGCACAATGAGCAGTTCTTC
TRBJ1-2 | . | TRBV5-1 | . | CASSPTAGINYGYTF | TGCGCCAGCAGCCCCACGGCAGGGATTAACTATGGCTACACCTTC
TRBJ2-1 | TRBD1 | TRBV6-1 | . | CASSARQGIYNEQFF | TGTGCCAGCAGTGCCCGACAGGGGATCTACAATGAGCAGTTCTTC
TRBJ1-4 | . | TRBV28 | . | CASSLHQFNEKLFF | TGTGCCAGCAGTTTACACCAGTTTAATGAAAAACTGTTTTTT
TRBJ1-4 | . | TRBV5-4 | once | CASSTDSHNEKLFF | TGTGCCAGCAGTACGGACAGCCATAATGAAAAACTGTTTTTT
TRBJ1-5 | TRBD1 | TRBV29-1 | . | CSVTTGGKRPQHF | TGCAGCGTGACGACAGGGGGAAAGAGGCCCCAGCATTTT
TRBJ2-1 | . | TRBV28 | . | CASGETVTNEQFF | TGTGCCAGCGGAGAGACCGTCACCAATGAGCAGTTCTTC
TRBJ2-7 | . | TRBV6-1 | . | CASSNPTYEQYF | TGTGCCAGCAGTAATCCAACCTACGAGCAGTACTTC
TRBJ2-2 | . | TRBV25-1 | . | CASNREDTGELFF | TGTGCCAGCAACAGGGAGGACACCGGGGAGCTGTTTTTT
TRBJ2-7 | . | TRBV6-7 | . | CASSYSELAAIYEQYF | TGTGCCAGCAGTTACTCGGAGTTAGCGGCCATCTACGAGCAGTACTTC
TRBJ2-5 | . | TRBV7-9 | . | CASSLAEGQETQYF | TGTGCCAGCAGCTTAGCTGAGGGACAAGAGACCCAGTACTTC
TRBJ2-1 | . | TRBV10-3 | . | CAISERGRTNNEQFF | TGTGCCATCAGTGAGCGGGGACGGACCAACAATGAGCAGTTCTTC
TRBJ1-5 | . | TRBV30 | . | CAWSEGLRPQHF | TGTGCCTGGAGTGAGGGGTTACGGCCCCAGCATTTT
TRBJ1-2 | TRBD1 | TRBV15 | once | CATSRGVGTGGMGGYTF | TGTGCCACCAGCAGGGGGGTGGGGACAGGGGGCATGGGTGGCTACACCTTC